One sample yielded the 3 T cell receptor beta chains listed below, sequenced in a study of T cell responses to AZD1222 COVID-19 vaccine. Using immunoSEQ multiplex PCR, the repertoire was profiled, and TCRdb retains in-frame clones only, with some absent. The sample holds about 140,000 clones, roughly 90% seen once. This specimen consisted of peripheral blood, obtained on day 0 of AZD1222 vaccination. Receptors originate from an adult in good health.

The chain links TRBV7-9 to TRBJ2-7; D gene unclear. The CDR3 runs to 14 residues. The V gene lost 2 bases and the J gene lost 0 bases, with 8 bases spanning the gap. Per germline, CDR1 SEHNR and CDR2 FQNEAQ (reference sequence). The CDR3 nucleotides read TGTGCCAGCAGCTTACCGGGCAGCTCCTACGAGCAGTACTTC. It translates to CASSLPGSSYEQYF.

This chain connects TRBV3-1 (or the pseudogene TRBV3-2) to TRBJ1-2; no clear D gene. V lost 0 bases to trimming and J lost 8 bases, with 22 bases between them. The CDR3 covers 17 residues. Germline V gene lookup returns CDR1 LGHDT and CDR2 YNNKEL (reference sequence). The chain's CDR3 is CASSQENRQVGRVGYTF. DNA for the CDR3: TGTGCCAGCAGCCAAGAAAATCGCCAGGTGGGAAGAGTAGGCTACACCTTC.

This chain joins TRBV6-2 or TRBV6-3 and TRBJ2-1, with D perhaps TRBD1 (5 bases). V was cut by 5 bases and J by 8 bases, with 10 bases left in between. The CDR3 extends over 12 amino acids. The germline gives CDR1 MNHEY, CDR2 SVGEGT. The CDR3 region has the DNA TGTGCCAGCAGTCAGGGTACCGATGAGCAGTTCTTC. Its translation is CASSQGTDEQFF.